The 25 T cell receptor beta chains below come from one sample, sequenced in a study of radiotherapy plus CTLA-4 blockade in lung cancer. The assay was immunoSEQ multiplex PCR, and TCRdb's table has in-frame clones only and misses some. The sample holds some 94,000 clones, approximately 80% seen once. Source: peripheral blood, taken from a patient treated with radiotherapy plus ipilimumab. The source is a human donor with non-small cell lung cancer that progressed on radiotherapy plus ipilimumab.

The chain couples TRBV7-2 to TRBJ2-1; TRBD2 aligns across 8 bases. The CDR3 length is 16 residues. Germline V gene lookup returns CDR1 SGHTA and CDR2 FQGNSA. With V trimmed by 4 bases and J by 2 bases, 7 bases remained unmatched. The CDR3 here is CASSSQIGRAYNEQFF. CDR3 DNA sequence: TGTGCCAGCAGCTCCCAAATCGGGAGGGCCTACAATGAGCAGTTCTTC.

The chain carries TRBV19 and TRBJ1-5, with 7 bases fitting TRBD1. CDR3 size: 15 residues. J was trimmed by 4 bases and V by 3 bases; bases with no gene match: 6. The V gene's germline CDR1 is LNHDA and CDR2 SQIVND (reference sequence). The DNA of the CDR3 is TGTGCCAGTAGTATGGGACAGAACCCTAATCAGCCCCAGCATTTT. It codes for CASSMGQNPNQPQHF. Using reference TRBV19 and TRBJ1-5 for the parts outside the CDR3, the full variable domain is DGGITQSPKYLFRKEGQNVTLSCEQNLNHDAMYWYRQDPGQGLRLIYYSQIVNDFQKGDIAEGYSVSREKKESFPLTVTSAQKNPTAFYLCASSMGQNPNQPQHFGDGTRLSIL.

This clone occurred once. The CDR3 DNA is TGTGCCAGCAGCTTAGGGCCTAGGGAGAACTATGGCTACACCTTC. This sequence encodes CASSLGPRENYGYTF. The rearrangement links TRBV13 to TRBJ1-2; D is unresolved. V lost 0 bases and J lost 2, with 10 bases in between. CDR3 length: 15 residues. Germline lookup yields CDR1 PRHDT and CDR2 FYEKMQ (reference sequence).

J is TRBJ2-5 and V is TRBV19, with no clear D. Germline V gives CDR1 LNHDA, CDR2 SQIVND (reference sequence). Trimming took 4 bases from V and 4 from J, leaving 7 bases between them. The CDR3 covers 12 residues. The CDR3 sequence: CASSNSIETQYF. The DNA of the CDR3 is TGTGCCAGTAGTAATTCCATAGAGACCCAGTACTTC.

With respect to this clone: An end of the junction differs from the germline gene, which may be a read error. This chain connects TRBV2 to TRBJ2-5, with D possibly matching TRBD2 (6 bases). This CDR3 is 11 amino acids long. The germline V gene encodes CDR1 SNHLY and CDR2 FYNNEI. The CDR3 spells CASRFPGLPHF. The CDR3 bases are TGTGCCAGCAGATTCCCGGGACTTCCACACTTC.

V is TRBV5-3 and J is TRBJ2-7, with 7 bases identical to TRBD1. TRBV5-3 counts as an open reading frame of uncertain function. V lost 5 bases, J lost 5 bases, and 7 bases stayed unmatched. The CDR3 loop spans 13 amino acids. CDR3 sequence reads: CARRDRLPHEQYV. The CDR3 nucleotides are TGTGCCAGAAGGGACAGGCTCCCCCACGAGCAGTACGTC.

The chain links TRBV28 to TRBJ2-7, with D possibly TRBD2 on 6 matching bases. From germline, CDR1 is MDHEN and CDR2 SYDVKM. V dropped 8 bases and J dropped 2 bases, with 46 bases sitting between them. This CDR3 contains 24 residues. This CDR3 reads CASSVSSGGLLAGLRTTPTYEQYF. The CDR3 nucleotides are TGTGCCAGCTCCGTTTCTAGTGGAGGGCTTCTCGCGGGACTTCGAACAACTCCCACCTACGAGCAGTACTTC.

The chain combines TRBV28 with TRBJ2-7; D is possibly TRBD2 (6 bases). The CDR3 covers 15 residues. CDR1 and CDR2 from the germline V gene are MDHEN and SYDVKM. Trimming pared 5 bases from V and 0 bases from J, leaving 14 bases between. The CDR3 sequence: CASSPTGLNSYEQYF. The CDR3 DNA is TGTGCCAGCAGTCCCACGGGACTCAACTCCTACGAGCAGTACTTC. Combining the CDR3 with reference TRBV28 and TRBJ2-7 gives the whole variable domain DVKVTQSSRYLVKRTGEKVFLECVQDMDHENMFWYRQDPGLGLRLIYFSYDVKMKEKGDIPEGYSVSREKKERFSLILESASTNQTSMYLCASSPTGLNSYEQYFGPGTRLTVT.

The chain employs TRBV27 and TRBJ2-7; the match to TRBD1 covers 7 bases. Germline V gene data show CDR1 as MNHEY and CDR2 as SMNVEV (reference sequence). CDR3 length: 14 residues. V gave up 3 bases and J gave up 3 bases; unmatched junction bases: 5. The CDR3 protein is CASSFQGEYYEQYF. CDR3 DNA: TGTGCCAGCAGTTTCCAGGGGGAGTACTACGAGCAGTACTTC.

V and J are TRBV27 and TRBJ1-2, with D hard to call. CDR1 is MNHEY, CDR2 SMNVEV, per germline (reference sequence). Deletions cut 5 bases from V and 5 bases from J, with 12 bases between. The CDR3 length is 13 residues. CDR3 sequence (DNA): TGTGCCAGCAGTGGAGCGGTTTTTTATGGCTACACCTTC. It codes for CASSGAVFYGYTF.

This clone appeared a single time. The chain is built from TRBV27 and TRBJ2-7; 8 bases fit TRBD2. This CDR3 has 15 amino acids. Germline loops: CDR1 MNHEY, CDR2 SMNVEV (reference sequence). Unmatched junction bases numbered 7, after V lost 4 bases and J lost 2 bases. CDR3 residues: CASSYFSGTTYEQYF. CDR3 nucleotides: TGTGCCAGCAGTTACTTTAGCGGGACCACCTACGAGCAGTACTTC.

The gene calls are TRBV9 and TRBJ2-7, with 12 bases that match TRBD2. Germline V gene data show CDR1 as SGDLS and CDR2 as YYNGEE. The CDR3 is 17 amino acids. After removal of 3 bases from V and 4 bases from J, the junction contained 11 bases not matched to a gene. CDR3: CASSETGTSGSPYEQYV. The DNA of the CDR3 is TGTGCCAGCAGCGAAACCGGGACTAGCGGGTCACCATACGAGCAGTACGTC.

The gene calls are TRBV28 and TRBJ2-2; the D call may be TRBD1 or TRBD2 (5 bases each). V was shortened by 6 bases and J by 1 base, with 18 bases between the two germline ends. The CDR3 extends over 17 amino acids. Germline loops: CDR1 MDHEN, CDR2 SYDVKM. DNA of the CDR3: TGTGCCAGCAGCTACAATCAGGGACGGCGGAACACCGGGGAGCTGTTTTTT. This sequence encodes CASSYNQGRRNTGELFF.

The rearrangement uses TRBV4-1 and TRBJ2-2; 15 bases fit TRBD2. V lost 6 bases and J lost 5; bases outside the gene matches: 4. CDR3 length: 16 amino acids. Germline V lookup: CDR1 MGHRA, CDR2 YSYEKL. CDR3: CASRRTSGRGTGELFF. DNA for the CDR3: TGCGCCAGCAGGCGGACTAGCGGGAGGGGAACCGGGGAGCTGTTTTTT.

This clone has just a few counts. This sequence joins TRBV9 and TRBJ2-1; 7 bases fit TRBD1. Unmatched junction bases numbered 3, after V lost 5 bases and J lost 1 base. Germline V gene lookup returns CDR1 SGDLS and CDR2 YYNGEE. This CDR3 has 14 residues. The CDR3 loop reads CASSTGQSYNEQFF. As DNA, the CDR3 is TGTGCCAGCAGTACGGGACAGTCCTACAATGAGCAGTTCTTC.

The J gene is TRBJ2-5, the V gene TRBV18, with TRBD2 identical over 7 bases. Trimming took 3 bases from V and 3 from J; bases not matched to a gene: 4. In germline, CDR1 is KGHSH, CDR2 LQKENI. This CDR3 comprises 14 residues. The CDR3 DNA follows: TGTGCCAGCTCACCCCGGGGAGGGGAAGAGACCCAGTACTTC. Translated, it gives CASSPRGGEETQYF. Full variable domain (missing parts from reference TRBV18 and TRBJ2-5): NAGVMQNPRHLVRRRGQEARLRCSPMKGHSHVYWYRQLPEEGLKFMVYLQKENIIDESGMPKERFSAEFPKEGPSILRIQQVVRGDSAAYFCASSPRGGEETQYFGPGTRLLVL.

The genes are TRBV4-1 and TRBJ2-2; 9 bases fit TRBD2. Trimming removed 6 bases from V and 1 base from J; junction bases left unmatched: 6. The V gene's germline CDR1 is MGHRA and CDR2 YSYEKL. The CDR3 spans 16 residues. This CDR3 is CASSPGLAQNTGELFF. DNA for the CDR3: TGCGCCAGCAGTCCTGGACTAGCGCAGAACACCGGGGAGCTGTTTTTT.

This sequence joins TRBV18 and TRBJ2-5; 7 bases align to TRBD1. The CDR3 runs 14 residues. The germline V gene encodes CDR1 KGHSH and CDR2 LQKENI. With V trimmed by 3 bases and J by 1 base, 2 bases remained unmatched. The CDR3 DNA reads TGTGCCAGCTCACCGGGACAGTTCCAAGAGACCCAGTACTTC. It encodes CASSPGQFQETQYF.

The V gene is TRBV5-1, the J gene TRBJ2-5, with 9 bases aligning to TRBD1. The CDR3 has 15 residues. Germline V lookup: CDR1 SGHRS, CDR2 YFSETQ. J was trimmed by 2 bases and V by 2 bases; bases with no gene match: 4. CDR3 bases: TGCGCCAGCAGCTTAGACAGGGGGAGGCAAGAGACCCAGTACTTC. It encodes CASSLDRGRQETQYF.

The CDR3 loop is CASSSRITDTQYF. The CDR3 DNA reads TGCGCCAGCAGCTCCCGGATCACAGATACGCAGTATTTT. The chain links TRBV5-1 to TRBJ2-3; D gene unclear. V was pared by 3 bases and J by 2 bases, with 7 bases between. There are 13 residues in the CDR3. From germline, CDR1 is SGHRS and CDR2 YFSETQ. Combining the CDR3 with reference TRBV5-1 and TRBJ2-3 gives the whole variable domain KAGVTQTPRYLIKTRGQQVTLSCSPISGHRSVSWYQQTPGQGLQFLFEYFSETQRNKGNFPGRFSGRQFSNSRSEMNVSTLELGDSALYLCASSSRITDTQYFGPGTRLTVL.

This clone was counted only a few times. The genes are TRBV27 and TRBJ2-1; D possibly uses TRBD1 or TRBD2 (5 bases each). Looked up from germline, CDR1 is MNHEY and CDR2 is SMNVEV (reference sequence). CDR3 length: 16 residues. Trimming stripped 3 bases from V and 4 bases from J, with 16 bases between. The CDR3 DNA reads as TGTGCCAGCAGTTTTGATCCGGGACGAGCGTACAATGAGCAGTTCTTC. Its translation is CASSFDPGRAYNEQFF.

V gene TRBV5-6 combines with J gene TRBJ2-5; TRBD2 matches 13 bases. Germline V CDR1 and CDR2: SGHDT, YYEEEE. V was pared by 4 bases and J by 8 bases, with 14 bases of the junction left unmatched. The CDR3 is 17 residues long. Written as DNA, the CDR3 is TGTGCCAGCAGCAAAGAACTAGCGGGAGGGCCTCGGGAAACCCAGTACTTC. This translates into CASSKELAGGPRETQYF.

The V call is TRBV29-1, the J call TRBJ1-2, with D maybe TRBD1 (5 bases). CDR1 is SQVTM, CDR2 ANQGSEA, per germline. CDR3 size: 14 residues. Trimming left V 0 bases short and J 2 bases short, with 10 bases between. DNA for the CDR3: TGCAGCGTTGAAGAGAGGGGATTAAACTATGGCTACACCTTC. It specifies CSVEERGLNYGYTF.

The chain links TRBV29-1 to TRBJ1-2, with TRBD1 matching over 7 bases. CDR1 is SQVTM, CDR2 ANQGSEA, per germline. Trimming removed 4 bases from V and 7 bases from J; junction bases left unmatched: 6. The CDR3 covers 12 residues. The CDR3 region is CSVVEGAGGYTF. CDR3 sequence (DNA): TGCAGCGTTGTCGAGGGGGCTGGTGGCTACACCTTC.

This chain uses TRBV10-3 with TRBJ2-1; 9 bases align to TRBD1. V was clipped by 0 bases and J by 1 base; unmatched bases: 1. The germline CDR1 and CDR2 sequences are ENHRY and SYGVKD. The CDR3 totals 16 residues. CDR3 DNA: TGTGCCATCAGTGAGTCGGGACAGGGTTCCTACAATGAGCAGTTCTTC. It yields the protein CAISESGQGSYNEQFF.